The 20 T cell receptor beta chains in this list originate from one sample, sequenced in a study of T cell repertoires in cytomegalovirus infection. TCRdb called the reads again in MiXCR, with one record for every CDR3 protein. The table shows under 200,000 distinct CDR3 sequences, with nearly 9.5% occurring only once. Sequencing used PBMCs. These receptors were taken from a human donor in good health (CMV status not recorded). Some clones in this sample may be carry-over from other donors' samples.

This clonotype was observed a few times. The chain combines TRBV28 with TRBJ2-3; TRBD2 is a possible D gene (5 bases). Germline V gives CDR1 MDHEN, CDR2 SYDVKM. Trimming took 10 bases from V and 2 from J, leaving 10 bases between them. The CDR3 runs 12 residues. The CDR3 reads CATLGITDTQYF. CDR3 DNA: TGTGCCACCCTCGGGATCACAGATACGCAGTATTTT. Full variable domain (remainder filled in from reference TRBV28 and TRBJ2-3): DVKVTQSSRYLVKRTGEKVFLECVQDMDHENMFWYRQDPGLGLRLIYFSYDVKMKEKGDIPEGYSVSREKKERFSLILESASTNQTSMYLCATLGITDTQYFGPGTRLTVL.

The chain uses TRBV10-2 and TRBJ2-7; D is uncertain. CDR1 and CDR2 from the germline V gene are WSHSY and SAAADI. V was trimmed by 5 bases and J by 6 bases, leaving 14 bases between them. The CDR3 length is 13 residues. As DNA, the CDR3 is TGCGCCAGCAGTAGGGCTACTTTCGGCGAGCAGTACTTC. Encoded protein: CASSRATFGEQYF.

This clonotype was observed a few times. This chain uses TRBV29-1 with TRBJ1-1; D perhaps matches TRBD1 (6 bases). The germline gives CDR1 SQVTM, CDR2 ANQGSEA. V dropped 5 bases and J dropped 6 bases, with 13 bases sitting between them. The CDR3 consists of 12 residues. CDR3 nucleotides: TGCAGCGTTACGTCAGGGGTCTCTGAAGCTTTCTTT. Its translation is CSVTSGVSEAFF.

This clonotype was seen at least ten times. The rearrangement uses TRBV29-1 and TRBJ1-1; D call uncertain. This CDR3 is built from 14 residues. Deletions cut 5 bases from V and 3 bases from J, with 16 bases between. Germline CDR1 reads SQVTM; CDR2 reads ANQGSEA. The CDR3 region has the DNA TGCAGCGTTCCCCATCGGGCGGCAGACACTGAAGCTTTCTTT. It is translated as CSVPHRAADTEAFF. The variable domain in full, completed from reference TRBV29-1 and TRBJ1-1, reads SAVISQKPSRDICQRGTSLTIQCQVDSQVTMMFWYRQQPGQSLTLIATANQGSEATYESGFVIDKFPISRPNLTFSTLTVSNMSPEDSSIYLCSVPHRAADTEAFFGQGTRLTVV.

This clonotype has a count of ten or more. The chain is built from TRBV29-1 and TRBJ2-1, with 8 bases lining up with TRBD2. Germline V lookup: CDR1 SQVTM, CDR2 ANQGSEA. V trimming: 0 bases; J trimming: 7 bases; junction bases outside the gene matches: 11. The CDR3 is 16 amino acids. The CDR3 DNA reads TGCAGCGTTGAAGACATCCAAGCGGGAGTAGGGAATGAGCAGTTCTTC. Its translation: CSVEDIQAGVGNEQFF.

CDR3 sequence: CASSPRGDEQFF. CDR3 sequence (DNA): TGTGCCAGCAGCCCTCGCGGGGATGAGCAGTTCTTC. The chain couples TRBV4-2 to TRBJ2-1; the D gene is possibly TRBD2 (6 bases). V was clipped by 4 bases and J by 8 bases, with 9 bases between them. Germline CDR1 reads LGHNA; CDR2 reads YNFKEQ. The CDR3 loop spans 12 amino acids.

At least ten counts were recorded for this clonotype. The chain couples TRBV2 to TRBJ1-4; D gene uncertain. CDR1 SNHLY and CDR2 FYNNEI come from the germline V gene. The ends were cut back, 1 base at V and 0 bases at J, with 6 bases in the middle. CDR3 length: 15 residues. The CDR3, as DNA: TGTGCCAGCAGTGAAGTATCCGCAACTAATGAAAAACTGTTTTTT. Encoded protein: CASSEVSATNEKLFF.

This clonotype was observed a handful of times. The V and J genes are TRBV28 and TRBJ1-2; D is unresolved. Deletions cut 6 bases from V and 2 bases from J, with 13 bases between. Germline V gene lookup returns CDR1 MDHEN and CDR2 SYDVKM. The CDR3 is 14 amino acids. The CDR3 coding sequence is TGTGCCAGCAGAACACTGGAGGGAAACTATGGCTACACCTTC. It translates to CASRTLEGNYGYTF.

The sample holds many counts of this clonotype. The chain has TRBV6-2 or TRBV6-3 and TRBJ2-1, with TRBD2 identical over 8 bases. Germline CDR1 reads MNHEY; CDR2 reads SVGEGT. The CDR3 length is 21 residues. Losses at the gene ends were 6 bases for V and 5 bases for J; bases not matched to a gene: 27. In DNA form, the CDR3 reads TGTGCCAGCAGATCTACCAGGAGAGGCCTAGCGGGCCACAAGGAACACAATGAGCAGTTCTTC. It encodes CASRSTRRGLAGHKEHNEQFF.

This clonotype was observed a handful of times. J is TRBJ1-1 and V is TRBV12-3 or TRBV12-4; a weak D match, TRBD1 (5 bases). The V end was cut by 5 bases, the J end by 4 bases, with 14 bases between. The CDR3 extends over 14 amino acids. The CDR3 sequence: CASSRQPQGTEAFF. CDR3 in DNA: TGTGCCAGCAGTAGACAGCCTCAAGGCACTGAAGCTTTCTTT.

This clonotype has more than one count but fewer than ten. J is TRBJ1-5 and V is TRBV4-3; D is undetermined. CDR3 size: 15 residues. With 0 bases removed from V and 0 bases from J, the gap between germline ends came to 6 bases. CDR1 LGHNA and CDR2 YSLEER come from the germline V gene. CDR3 coding DNA: TGCGCCAGCAGCCAAGAGGCAAATAGCAATCAGCCCCAGCATTTT. It encodes CASSQEANSNQPQHF.

The genes are TRBV15 and TRBJ2-1; 7 bases fit TRBD2. Looked up from germline, CDR1 is LNHNV and CDR2 is YYDKDF (reference sequence). Losses at the gene ends were 3 bases for V and 8 bases for J; bases not matched to a gene: 13. CDR3 length: 16 residues. CDR3: CATSRAAGRGIDEQFF. The CDR3 DNA follows: TGTGCCACCAGCAGGGCCGCTGGGCGGGGGATAGATGAGCAGTTCTTC.

Only a few counts were recorded for this clonotype. J is TRBJ2-7 and V is TRBV5-1; 7 bases align to TRBD1. CDR1 is SGHRS and CDR2 is YFSETQ in the germline V gene. The CDR3 is 15 amino acids. V shed 3 bases, J shed 3 bases, and the junction held 9 bases outside the gene matches. The chain's CDR3 is CASSSDLGQVYEQYF. The CDR3 DNA follows: TGCGCCAGCAGCTCAGATCTAGGACAGGTCTACGAGCAGTACTTC.

In this sample, this clonotype turned up a few times. V usage is TRBV14 and J usage is TRBJ1-2; D gene ambiguous. With 3 bases removed from V and 7 bases from J, the gap between germline ends came to 12 bases. The CDR3 extends over 13 amino acids. Per the germline V gene, CDR1 is SGHDN and CDR2 is FVKESK. In DNA form, the CDR3 reads TGTGCCAGCAGCCAGAGACCGGGGAGTGGCTACACCTTC. Protein sequence: CASSQRPGSGYTF.

This clonotype was counted ten times or more. V usage is TRBV7-2 and J usage is TRBJ1-1; TRBD1 might be the D (5 bases). Germline V gene lookup returns CDR1 SGHTA and CDR2 FQGNSA. This CDR3 has 12 amino acids. V was pared by 5 bases and J by 6 bases, with 10 bases between. The DNA of the CDR3 is TGTGCCAGCAGCGCAGGGATACCTGAAGCTTTCTTT. It specifies CASSAGIPEAFF.

This clonotype was counted ten times or more. This rearrangement joins TRBV20-1 to TRBJ1-1; no definite D call. The CDR3 consists of 16 residues. Germline values: CDR1 DFQATT, CDR2 SNEGSKA (reference sequence). Trimming removed 3 bases at V and 0 bases at J, with 17 bases between. The DNA of the CDR3 is TGCAGTGCTAGCCCCGCCCTACAGTATATGAACACTGAAGCTTTCTTT. Translated, it gives CSASPALQYMNTEAFF.

In its sample, this clonotype was seen a few times. This chain links TRBV28 with TRBJ1-2; 9 bases agree with TRBD1. Germline V CDR1 and CDR2: MDHEN, SYDVKM. With 6 bases clipped from V and 4 bases from J, the junction kept 12 bases outside the gene matches. The CDR3 length is 16 residues. The CDR3 DNA sequence: TGTGCCAGCAGGGCTCGGGACAGGGACTCCCCCTATGGCTACACCTTC. Protein: CASRARDRDSPYGYTF.

This clonotype was recorded many times. V usage is TRBV28 and J usage is TRBJ1-2; D is ambiguous. Germline values: CDR1 MDHEN, CDR2 SYDVKM. The CDR3 runs 13 residues. Deletions cut 1 base from V and 4 bases from J, with 7 bases between. The DNA of the CDR3 is TGTGCCAGCAGTTTATTGGCAGCCTATGGCTACACCTTC. As protein: CASSLLAAYGYTF.

This clonotype has only a few counts. This rearrangement joins TRBV20-1 to TRBJ1-4; unclear D gene. The germline V gene has CDR1 DFQATT and CDR2 SNEGSKA (reference sequence). V dropped 1 base and J dropped 5 bases, with 11 bases sitting between them. This CDR3 is built from 14 residues. The CDR3 region has the DNA TGCAGTGCTAGAGCTTATGCGAGAAATGAAAAACTGTTTTTT. Its translation is CSARAYARNEKLFF.

Turning to this clonotype: A much larger clone lies a single base off, so this may be a read error. The chain is built from TRBV28 and TRBJ1-1, with D hard to call. The germline V and J ends were trimmed by 5 bases and 0 bases, with 10 bases remaining between them. The CDR3 is 14 amino acids. CDR1 MDHEN and CDR2 SYDVKM come from the germline V gene. This CDR3 is CASSNAVMNTEAFF. Here the CDR3 DNA reads TGTGCCAGCAGTAACGCGGTCATGAACACTGAAGCTTTCTTT.